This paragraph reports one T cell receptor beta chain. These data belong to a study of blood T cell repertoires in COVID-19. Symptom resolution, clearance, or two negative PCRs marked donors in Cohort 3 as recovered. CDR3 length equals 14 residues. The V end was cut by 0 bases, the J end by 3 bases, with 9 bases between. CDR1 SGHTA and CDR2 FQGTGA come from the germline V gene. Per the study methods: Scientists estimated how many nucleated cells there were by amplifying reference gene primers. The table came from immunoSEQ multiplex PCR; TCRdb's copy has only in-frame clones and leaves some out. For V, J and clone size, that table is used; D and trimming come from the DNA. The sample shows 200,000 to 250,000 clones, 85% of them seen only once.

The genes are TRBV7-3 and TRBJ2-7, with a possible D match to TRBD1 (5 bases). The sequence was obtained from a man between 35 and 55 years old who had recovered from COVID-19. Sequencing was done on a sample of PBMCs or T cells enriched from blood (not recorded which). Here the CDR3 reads CASSLTDTHYEQYF. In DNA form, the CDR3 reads TGTGCCAGCAGCTTAACGGACACTCACTACGAGCAGTACTTC.